This paragraph reports one T cell receptor beta chain. Its antigen remains unknown. The CDR3 covers 17 residues. The germline V gene has CDR1 SGHRS and CDR2 YFSETQ. Trimming cost V 2 bases and J 2 bases; bases outside gene matches: 9. Genomic DNA from each subset was divided evenly over several immunoSEQ plates. Measured with immunoSEQ multiplex PCR; TCRdb has only the in-frame clones, and not every one. The sample shows millions of clones, around 90% of them seen only once. The source of the sample is a study of shared clonotypes between healthy human individuals. Study conclusions and caveats: Among several donors, around 5% of naive CD4 clonotypes were found in common. Against clonotypes common to all four donors, non-shared ones had lower generation probabilities.

This TCR was sampled from a man aged 18 to 30 in good health. The V gene is TRBV5-1, the J gene TRBJ2-2; 7 nucleotides agree with TRBD1. The material sequenced was naive CD4+ T cells sorted from blood. Subset indicated: CD45RA+ positively selected. The CDR3 here is CASSFAAGTANTGELFF. CDR3 nucleotides: TGCGCCAGCAGCTTTGCCGCCGGGACAGCTAACACCGGGGAGCTGTTTTTT. Supplemented by reference TRBV5-1 and TRBJ2-2, the full variable domain reads KAGVTQTPRYLIKTRGQQVTLSCSPISGHRSVSWYQQTPGQGLQFLFEYFSETQRNKGNFPGRFSGRQFSNSRSEMNVSTLELGDSALYLCASSFAAGTANTGELFFGEGSRLTVL.